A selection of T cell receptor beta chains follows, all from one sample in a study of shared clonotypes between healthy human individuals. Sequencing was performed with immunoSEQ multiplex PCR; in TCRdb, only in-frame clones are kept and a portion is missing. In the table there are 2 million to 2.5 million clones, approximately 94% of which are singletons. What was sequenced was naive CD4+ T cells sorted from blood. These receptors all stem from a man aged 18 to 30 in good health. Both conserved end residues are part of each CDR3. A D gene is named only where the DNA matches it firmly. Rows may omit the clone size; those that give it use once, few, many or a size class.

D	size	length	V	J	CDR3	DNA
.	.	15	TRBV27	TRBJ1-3	CASSPDPGRTRTIYF	TGTGCCAGCAGTCCAGACCCCGGCAGGACACGGACCATATATTTT
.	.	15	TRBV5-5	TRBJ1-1	CASSGRRQENTEAFF	TGTGCCAGCAGCGGGCGACGACAGGAGAACACTGAAGCTTTCTTT
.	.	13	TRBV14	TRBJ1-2	CASSLQANYGYTF	TGTGCCAGCAGCTTACAGGCTAACTATGGCTACACCTTC
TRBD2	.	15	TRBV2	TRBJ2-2	CASSLLAGETGELFF	TGTGCCAGCAGCCTCCTAGCGGGAGAGACCGGGGAGCTGTTTTTT
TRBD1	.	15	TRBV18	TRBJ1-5	CASSPGTGGGQPQHF	TGTGCCAGCTCACCCGGGACAGGGGGCGGTCAGCCCCAGCATTTT
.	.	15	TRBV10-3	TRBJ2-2	CAITEKGPYAGELFF	TGTGCCATCACGGAGAAGGGTCCTTACGCCGGGGAGCTGTTTTTT
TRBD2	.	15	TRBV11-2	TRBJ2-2	CASSRAGGNTGELFF	TGTGCCAGCAGCCGTGCGGGGGGTAACACCGGGGAGCTGTTTTTT
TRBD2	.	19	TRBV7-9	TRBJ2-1	CASSREAQSKRDSYNEQFF	TGTGCCAGCAGCAGAGAGGCACAGAGTAAGCGGGATTCATACAATGAGCAGTTCTTC
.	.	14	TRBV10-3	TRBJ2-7	CAVTGTQGVLEQYF	TGTGCCGTAACGGGGACCCAAGGGGTACTGGAGCAGTACTTC
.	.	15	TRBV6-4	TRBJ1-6	CASSSSTEVNSPLHF	TGTGCCAGCAGTTCCTCGACGGAGGTTAATTCACCCCTCCACTTT
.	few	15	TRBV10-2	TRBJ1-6	CASRGAENTASPLHF	TGCGCCAGCCGGGGGGCCGAGAATACGGCGTCACCCCTCCACTTT
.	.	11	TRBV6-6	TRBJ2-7	CASGWRNEQYF	TGTGCCAGCGGGTGGAGGAACGAGCAGTACTTC
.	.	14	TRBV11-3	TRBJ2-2	CASSLGLNTGELFF	TGTGCCAGCAGCTTGGGACTTAACACCGGGGAGCTGTTTTTT
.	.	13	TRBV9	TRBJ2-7	CASSTYSSYEQYF	TGTGCCAGCAGCACCTACAGCTCCTACGAGCAGTACTTC
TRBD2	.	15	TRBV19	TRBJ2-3	CASSKGLAVTDTQYF	TGTGCCAGTAGTAAGGGACTAGCCGTCACAGATACGCAGTATTTT
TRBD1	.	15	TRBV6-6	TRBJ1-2	CASSYPGTGGVGYTF	TGTGCCAGCAGTTACCCCGGGACAGGGGGCGTTGGCTACACCTTC
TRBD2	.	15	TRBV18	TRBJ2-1	CASSVGLVSYNEQFF	TGTGCCAGCTCAGTAGGACTAGTATCCTACAATGAGCAGTTCTTC
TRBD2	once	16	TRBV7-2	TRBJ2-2	CASSLGEGVNTGELFF	TGTGCCAGCAGCTTAGGGGAGGGAGTAAACACCGGGGAGCTGTTTTTT
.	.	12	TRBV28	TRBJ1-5	CASRTLNQPQHF	TGTGCCAGCAGGACTCTGAATCAGCCCCAGCATTTT
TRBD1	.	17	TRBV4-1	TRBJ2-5	CASSQGAGTGDLETQYF	TGCGCCAGCAGCCAAGGCGCGGGGACAGGGGACTTAGAGACCCAGTACTTC
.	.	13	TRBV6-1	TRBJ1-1	CASKGGGNTEAFF	TGTGCCAGCAAGGGAGGGGGGAACACTGAAGCTTTCTTT
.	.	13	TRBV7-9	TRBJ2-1	CASSTGRDNEQFF	TGTGCCAGCAGCACAGGTCGGGACAATGAGCAGTTCTTC
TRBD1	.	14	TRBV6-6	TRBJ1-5	CASSMGQGGQPQHF	TGTGCCAGCAGTATGGGACAGGGAGGTCAGCCCCAGCATTTT
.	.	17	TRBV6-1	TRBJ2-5	CASSEGGWAKLGQTQYF	TGTGCCAGCAGTGAAGGGGGATGGGCCAAACTGGGGCAGACCCAGTACTTC
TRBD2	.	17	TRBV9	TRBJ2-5	CASSVGGLAGPPETQYF	TGTGCCAGCAGCGTAGGGGGACTAGCGGGACCTCCGGAGACCCAGTACTTC
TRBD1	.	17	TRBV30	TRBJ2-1	CAWSKLPGTGGGGEQFF	TGTGCCTGGTCAAAACTACCCGGGACAGGAGGTGGTGGTGAGCAGTTCTTC
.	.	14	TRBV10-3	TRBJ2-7	CAINRQVGPYEQYF	TGTGCCATCAACCGACAGGTGGGACCCTACGAGCAGTACTTC
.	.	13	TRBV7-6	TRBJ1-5	CASSRGSNQPQHF	TGTGCCAGCAGCCGCGGGTCCAATCAGCCCCAGCATTTT
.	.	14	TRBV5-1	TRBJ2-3	CASTEGRKENTQYF	TGCGCCAGCACCGAGGGCCGAAAGGAAAATACGCAGTATTTT
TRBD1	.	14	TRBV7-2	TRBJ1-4	CASSPDRVSEKLFF	TGTGCCAGCAGCCCTGACAGGGTCTCGGAAAAACTGTTTTTT
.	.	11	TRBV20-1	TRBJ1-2	CSAPDGSGYTF	TGCAGTGCACCGGACGGGAGCGGCTACACCTTC
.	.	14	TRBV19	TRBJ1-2	CASSYQGTLYGYTF	TGTGCCAGTAGCTACCAGGGCACTCTCTATGGCTACACCTTC
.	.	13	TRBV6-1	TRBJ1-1	CASSGGQNTEAFF	TGTGCCAGCAGTGGGGGACAGAACACTGAAGCTTTCTTT